The rows below give T cell receptor beta chains drawn from one sample of a study of T cells expressing NK-cell markers. TCRdb reprocessed the 5' RACE reads; each CDR3 protein has one entry and no DNA is given. This sample's clone table lists about 400,000 distinct CDR3 sequences. The source material was blood T cells: a sorted CD56 or NKG2C T cell subset, CD4+ or CD8+ T cells, or bulk PBMC T cells (not recorded which). The receptors were sampled from a woman aged 45-65 years in good health. The CDR3 runs from the conserved cysteine through the conserved F or W.

V	length	J	CDR3
TRBV30	13	TRBJ2-1	CAWSRTEIDEQFF
TRBV6-5	15	TRBJ2-5	CASSYETSGSGTQYF
TRBV12-3/TRBV12-4	11	TRBJ1-2	CASSDRVGYTF
TRBV13	16	TRBJ2-1	CASTATGLSSYNEQFF
TRBV5-1	15	TRBJ2-7	CASSPRTGGPSEQYF
TRBV5-1	12	TRBJ2-1	CASSSWTGRYFF
TRBV11-3	17	TRBJ2-1	CASSLIGSRRSYNEQFF
TRBV27	15	TRBJ2-7	CASSLSRADNYEQYF
TRBV19	14	TRBJ2-1	CASKLQGGYNEQFF
TRBV5-1	14	TRBJ2-3	CASRTSGREDTQYF
TRBV7-6	14	TRBJ1-2	CASSPAVANYGYTF
TRBV5-1	12	TRBJ2-5	CASSLVGETQYF
TRBV12-3/TRBV12-4	13	TRBJ2-3	CASSLTQTTPQYF
TRBV5-1	15	TRBJ2-1	CASGEGTGVFNEQFF
TRBV20-1	17	TRBJ2-3	CSARSWVSAEPTDTQYF
TRBV28	18	TRBJ2-3	CASSLYRSWGGFSDTQYF
TRBV12-3/TRBV12-4	13	TRBJ2-3	CASTGQGTDTQYF
TRBV11-3	15	TRBJ1-5	CASSLHGEGDQPQHF
TRBV15	15	TRBJ2-1	CATRLLAGYFNEQFF
TRBV6-5	16	TRBJ2-7	CASSWSPGPTSYEQYF
TRBV15	13	TRBJ2-3	CATREGASDTQYF
TRBV15	14	TRBJ2-3	CATIHRGDTDTQYF
TRBV6-1	15	TRBJ1-5	CASSWTGGLDQPQHF
TRBV6-6	17	TRBJ2-5	CASSPWRGELAEETQYF
TRBV9	17	TRBJ2-5	CASSVDPPGARSETQYF
TRBV6-5	18	TRBJ2-1	CASSYSAGRWGRGNEQFF
TRBV5-1	14	TRBJ2-4	CASSPITNMGIQYF
TRBV27	15	TRBJ2-3	CASSLSGYPTDTQYF
TRBV5-1	11	TRBJ2-1	CASSLRDAWFF
TRBV10-3	12	TRBJ2-1	CAIRLTDNEQFF
TRBV9	14	TRBJ1-1	CASTPFLVSTEAFF
TRBV12-3/TRBV12-4	13	TRBJ1-3	CASGGAPGNTIYF
TRBV12-3/TRBV12-4	18	TRBJ2-1	CASSLALSGSLYYNEQFF
TRBV29-1	13	TRBJ2-5	CSVGRGRGETQYF
TRBV6-1	14	TRBJ1-2	CASSRTDRNYGYTF
TRBV12-3/TRBV12-4	13	TRBJ2-7	CASSRDTPYEQYF
TRBV6-5	14	TRBJ2-1	CASSLMRATDEQFF
TRBV12-3/TRBV12-4	15	TRBJ2-3	CASSRLAGLPDTQYF
TRBV25-1	16	TRBJ1-6	CASSERGLSYNSPLHF
TRBV5-1	14	TRBJ2-7	CASSSGLPTYEQYF
TRBV7-2	18	TRBJ2-7	CASSLNVGWRLSSYEQYF
TRBV20-1	15	TRBJ2-7	CSARAAAGVGYEQYF
TRBV12-3/TRBV12-4	13	TRBJ1-2	CASSPQARYGYTF
TRBV11-2	17	TRBJ2-1	CASSPSPSSGINNEQFF
TRBV20-1	13	TRBJ2-5	CSALGTFQETQYF
TRBV6-5	16	TRBJ1-2	CASSSTDRGLVDGYTF
TRBV5-1	15	TRBJ2-2	CASSLDGSVPGELFF
TRBV27	14	TRBJ2-7	CASSLRLPGEEQYF
TRBV11-2	16	TRBJ1-1	CASSRGGGLMNTEAFF
TRBV20-1	14	TRBJ1-5	CSARAQYSNQPQHF
TRBV5-4	13	TRBJ2-2	CASSLGWPGELFF